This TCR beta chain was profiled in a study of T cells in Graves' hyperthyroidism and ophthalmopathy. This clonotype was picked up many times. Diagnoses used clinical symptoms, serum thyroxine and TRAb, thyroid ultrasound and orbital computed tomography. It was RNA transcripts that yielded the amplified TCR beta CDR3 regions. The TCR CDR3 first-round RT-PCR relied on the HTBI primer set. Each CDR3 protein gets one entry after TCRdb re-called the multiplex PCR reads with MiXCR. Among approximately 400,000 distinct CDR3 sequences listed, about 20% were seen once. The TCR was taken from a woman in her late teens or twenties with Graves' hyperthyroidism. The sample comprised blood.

The CDR3 DNA is TGTGCCAGCAGGGGCGATTCGGACACTGAAGCTTTCTTT. Its translation: CASRGDSDTEAFF. The chain employs TRBV12-3 or TRBV12-4 and TRBJ1-1; D is unclear. Trimming shortened V by 6 bases and J by 3 bases, and 11 bases separated the two germline ends. The CDR3 loop spans 13 amino acids.